These 16 T cell receptor beta chains came from one sample sequenced in a study of PD-1 blockade in mismatch repair-deficient tumors. Using immunoSEQ multiplex PCR, the repertoire was profiled, and TCRdb retains in-frame clones only, with some absent. The sample has around 68,000 clones, more than 75% seen once; the top ten hold nearly 5.5%. Here the sequenced sample was peripheral blood, taken 2 weeks after starting pembrolizumab. Receptors originate from an adult with mismatch repair-deficient cancer.

The chain recombines TRBV6-5 with TRBJ1-1; 9 bases line up with TRBD1. The CDR3 runs 14 residues. Germline V gene lookup returns CDR1 MNHEY and CDR2 SVGAGI. Unmatched junction bases numbered 4, after V lost 6 bases and J lost 2 bases. CDR3 in amino acids: CASRIQGANTEAFF. The CDR3 region has the DNA TGTGCCAGCAGAATACAGGGGGCCAACACTGAAGCTTTCTTT.

This clone was seen once. CDR3 nucleotide sequence: TGTGCCTGGAGTGGAGGTAGCGGGAGGGCCGCTGATACGCAGTATTTT. It specifies CAWSGGSGRAADTQYF. The V call is TRBV30, the J call TRBJ2-3; TRBD2 aligns across 11 bases. V trimming: 1 base; J trimming: 6 bases; junction bases outside the gene matches: 9. The CDR3 has 16 amino acids. The germline CDR1 and CDR2 sequences are GTSNPN and SVGIG (reference sequence).

The CDR3 DNA follows: TGTGCCAGCAAAGGTGCTGGCGGGTTTACGCAGTATTTT. It is translated as CASKGAGGFTQYF. The chain links TRBV6-5 to TRBJ2-3; a weak D match, TRBD2 (5 bases). Germline V gene sequence: CDR1 MNHEY, CDR2 SVGAGI. V lost 7 bases to trimming and J lost 8 bases, with 16 bases between them. The CDR3 runs to 13 residues.

The chain employs TRBV6-5 and TRBJ2-7; no reliable D call. Trimming took 2 bases from V and 0 from J, leaving 11 bases between them. Germline CDR1 and CDR2: MNHEY and SVGAGI. The CDR3 length is 15 residues. The CDR3 sequence is CASSYGQELSYEQYF. The CDR3 nucleotides are TGTGCCAGCAGTTACGGCCAGGAACTCTCCTACGAGCAGTACTTC.

The chain recombines TRBV10-3 with TRBJ1-1; the D is unclear. Germline lookup yields CDR1 ENHRY and CDR2 SYGVKD. V shed 6 bases and J shed 1 base, with 6 bases lying between them. CDR3 length: 12 amino acids. The CDR3 DNA sequence: TGTGCCATCAGAACGGGGAACACTGAAGCTTTCTTT. Translation: CAIRTGNTEAFF.

This clone has only one observation. Germline and junction disagree at one end, which may indicate a read error. V gene TRBV7-2 combines with J gene TRBJ2-1, with D perhaps assigned TRBD1 or TRBD2 (6 bases each). Per germline, CDR1 SGHTA and CDR2 FQGNSA. This CDR3 region has 14 residues. CDR3 DNA: TGCGCCAGCAGCCAGGGCGGGACATTCAATGAGCAGTTCTTC. It translates to CASSQGGTFNEQFF.

This rearrangement joins TRBV19 to TRBJ1-1, with D possibly TRBD1 on 5 matching bases. Trimming shortened V by 1 base and J by 4 bases, and 10 bases separated the two germline ends. The CDR3 is 14 amino acids. CDR1 LNHDA and CDR2 SQIVND come from the germline V gene (reference sequence). CDR3 region: CASSIVGGSTEAFF. Written as DNA, the CDR3 is TGTGCCAGTAGTATAGTGGGGGGGAGCACTGAAGCTTTCTTT.

This CDR3 is CASSFTREVNTGELFF. CDR3 nucleotides: TGTGCCAGCAGTTTTACGCGGGAGGTAAACACCGGGGAGCTGTTTTTT. The chain carries TRBV27 and TRBJ2-2; 8 bases line up with TRBD2. The V gene end was trimmed by 3 bases and the J gene end by 2 bases; junction bases not matched to a gene: 5. The CDR3 has 16 residues. Germline loops: CDR1 MNHEY, CDR2 SMNVEV (reference sequence).

In this sample, this clone turned up a few times. The chain has TRBV19 and TRBJ1-1; possibly TRBD1 for D (6 bases). This CDR3 spans 15 amino acids. The germline V gene encodes CDR1 LNHDA and CDR2 SQIVND (reference sequence). Deletions cut 2 bases from V and 1 base from J, with 11 bases between. The CDR3 loop is CASSIRGAENTEAFF. The CDR3, as DNA: TGTGCCAGTAGTATAAGGGGGGCGGAGAACACTGAAGCTTTCTTT.

The gene calls are TRBV4-2 and TRBJ2-7, with D unresolved. V gave up 4 bases and J gave up 6 bases, with 13 bases separating them. Germline V gene lookup returns CDR1 LGHNA and CDR2 YNFKEQ. The CDR3 spans 13 residues. The CDR3 here is CASSLQRGGEQYF. CDR3 bases: TGTGCCAGCAGCCTCCAACGAGGTGGCGAGCAGTACTTC.

A single count supports this clone. V and J are TRBV9 and TRBJ2-5; D remains unclear. Germline V lookup: CDR1 SGDLS, CDR2 YYNGEE. This CDR3 spans 14 amino acids. Trimming stripped 0 bases from V and 1 base from J, with 7 bases between. CDR3 sequence reads: CASSVGSIQETQYF. In DNA form, the CDR3 reads TGTGCCAGCAGCGTAGGTAGCATCCAAGAGACCCAGTACTTC.

The CDR3 protein is CASSVLGTYTQYF. CDR3 nucleotides: TGTGCCAGCAGCGTTTTAGGGACCTATACGCAGTATTTT. This chain links TRBV5-6 with TRBJ2-3; D could derive from TRBD1 or TRBD2 (5 bases each). This CDR3 spans 13 amino acids. Trimming took off 4 bases at V and 7 bases at J, with 13 bases between the two ends. CDR1 and CDR2 from the germline V gene are SGHDT and YYEEEE. The whole variable domain, filled in from reference TRBV5-6 and TRBJ2-3, reads DAGVTQSPTHLIKTRGQQVTLRCSPKSGHDTVSWYQQALGQGPQFIFQYYEEEERQRGNFPDRFSGHQFPNYSSELNVNALLLGDSALYLCASSVLGTYTQYFGPGTRLTVL.

The chain combines TRBV7-9 with TRBJ2-7; 10 positions agree with TRBD2. V shed 5 bases and J 1 base; nucleotides not matched to a gene: 8. Germline-derived CDR1 and CDR2 are SEHNR and FQNEAQ (reference sequence). The CDR3 spans 16 residues. The CDR3 spells CASSPMSSGSSYEQYF. The CDR3 DNA reads TGTGCCAGCAGCCCAATGTCTAGCGGGAGTTCCTACGAGCAGTACTTC.

The V and J genes are TRBV10-3 and TRBJ1-5; a possible D gene is TRBD1 (5 bases). With 4 bases removed from V and 4 bases from J, the gap between germline ends came to 11 bases. The length of the CDR3 is 14 residues. Germline-derived CDR1 and CDR2 are ENHRY and SYGVKD. The CDR3 sequence is CAISGGDGNQPQHF. The CDR3 bases are TGTGCCATCAGTGGTGGGGACGGGAATCAGCCCCAGCATTTT.

The chain carries TRBV5-4 and TRBJ2-7; the match to TRBD2 covers 13 bases. J lost 0 bases, V lost 4 bases, and 1 base had no gene match. In germline, CDR1 is SGHNT, CDR2 YYREEE (reference sequence). The CDR3 is 15 residues long. CDR3 nucleotides: TGTGCCAGCAGCCGGACTAGCGGGGGCTCCTACGAGCAGTACTTC. As protein: CASSRTSGGSYEQYF.

The V gene is TRBV5-1, the J gene TRBJ2-3; D unclear. CDR3 size: 14 residues. Germline V CDR1 and CDR2: SGHRS, YFSETQ. V shed 0 bases and J shed 1 base, with 6 bases lying between them. The CDR3 spells CASSLGSGTDTQYF. The CDR3 DNA reads as TGCGCCAGCAGCTTGGGGTCGGGCACAGATACGCAGTATTTT.